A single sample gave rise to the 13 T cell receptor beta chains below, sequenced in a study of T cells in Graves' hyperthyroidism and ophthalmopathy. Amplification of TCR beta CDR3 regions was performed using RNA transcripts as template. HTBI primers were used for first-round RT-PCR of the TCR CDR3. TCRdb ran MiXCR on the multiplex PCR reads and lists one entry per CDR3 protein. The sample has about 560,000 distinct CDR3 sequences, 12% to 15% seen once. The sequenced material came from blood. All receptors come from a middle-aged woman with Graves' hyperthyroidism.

CDR3 nucleotides: TGCGCCAGCAGCTTGGGTCTAGAGGTCCAGCGGAGGTACCAAGAGACCCAGTACTTC. It is translated as CASSLGLEVQRRYQETQYF. This sequence joins TRBV5-1 and TRBJ2-5; a possible D gene is TRBD2 (5 bases). The CDR3 is 19 residues long. Germline assignment: CDR1 SGHRS and CDR2 YFSETQ. V was shortened by 0 bases and J by 0 bases, with 21 bases between the two germline ends.

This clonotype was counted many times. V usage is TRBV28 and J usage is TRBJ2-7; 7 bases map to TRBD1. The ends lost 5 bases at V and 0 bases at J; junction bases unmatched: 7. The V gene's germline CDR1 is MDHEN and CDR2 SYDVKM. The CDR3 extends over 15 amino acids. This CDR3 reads CASSPQGPSSYEQYF. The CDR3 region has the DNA TGTGCCAGCAGTCCACAGGGGCCGAGCTCCTACGAGCAGTACTTC.

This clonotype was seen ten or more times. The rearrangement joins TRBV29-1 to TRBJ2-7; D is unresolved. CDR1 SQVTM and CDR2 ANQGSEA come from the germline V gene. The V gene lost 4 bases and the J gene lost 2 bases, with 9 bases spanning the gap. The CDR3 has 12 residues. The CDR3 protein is CSVAGDTYEQYF. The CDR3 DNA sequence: TGCAGCGTTGCTGGAGACACCTACGAGCAGTACTTC.

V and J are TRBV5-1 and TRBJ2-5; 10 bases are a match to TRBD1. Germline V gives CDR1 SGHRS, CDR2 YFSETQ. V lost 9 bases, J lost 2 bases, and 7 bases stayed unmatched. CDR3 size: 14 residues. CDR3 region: CATSLDRGQETQYF. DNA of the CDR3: TGCGCCACCTCCCTGGACAGGGGGCAAGAGACCCAGTACTTC. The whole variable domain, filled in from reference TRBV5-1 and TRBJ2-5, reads KAGVTQTPRYLIKTRGQQVTLSCSPISGHRSVSWYQQTPGQGLQFLFEYFSETQRNKGNFPGRFSGRQFSNSRSEMNVSTLELGDSALYLCATSLDRGQETQYFGPGTRLLVL.

In nucleotides, the CDR3 is TGTGCCAGCAGTCTGCGGGACAGGGGGCGTTACTTC. Translated: CASSLRDRGRYF. The chain carries TRBV28 and TRBJ2-5; TRBD1 matches 12 bases. Trimming at V came to 5 bases and at J to 14 bases, leaving 6 bases not matched to a gene. The CDR3 is 12 residues long. The V gene's germline CDR1 is MDHEN and CDR2 SYDVKM.

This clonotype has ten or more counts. CDR3 sequence reads: CASSSTRSGDGNQPQHF. Here the CDR3 DNA reads TGTGCCAGCAGTTCGACACGGTCAGGGGACGGCAATCAGCCCCAGCATTTT. The chain has TRBV12-3 or TRBV12-4 and TRBJ1-5; TRBD1 might be the D (6 bases). V lost 4 bases and J 2 bases, leaving 18 bases between the germline ends. The CDR3 extends over 17 amino acids.

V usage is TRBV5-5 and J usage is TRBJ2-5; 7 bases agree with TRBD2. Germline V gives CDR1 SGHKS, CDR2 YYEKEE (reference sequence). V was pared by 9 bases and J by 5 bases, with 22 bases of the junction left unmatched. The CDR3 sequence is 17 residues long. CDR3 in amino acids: CANTLGVGAGSRETQYF. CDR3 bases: TGTGCCAACACCCTCGGGGTGGGAGCGGGAAGTCGGGAGACCCAGTACTTC.

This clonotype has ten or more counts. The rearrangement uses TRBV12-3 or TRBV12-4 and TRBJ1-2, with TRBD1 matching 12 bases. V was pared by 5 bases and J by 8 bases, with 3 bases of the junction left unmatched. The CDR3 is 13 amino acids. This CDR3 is CASSGTGGMGYTF. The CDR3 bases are TGTGCCAGCAGTGGGACAGGGGGCATGGGCTACACCTTC.

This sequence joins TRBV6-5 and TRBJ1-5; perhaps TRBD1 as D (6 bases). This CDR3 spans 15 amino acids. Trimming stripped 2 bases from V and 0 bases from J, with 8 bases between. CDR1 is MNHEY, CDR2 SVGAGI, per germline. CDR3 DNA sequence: TGTGCCAGCAGTTACCGGGGACATAGCAATCAGCCCCAGCATTTT. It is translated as CASSYRGHSNQPQHF.

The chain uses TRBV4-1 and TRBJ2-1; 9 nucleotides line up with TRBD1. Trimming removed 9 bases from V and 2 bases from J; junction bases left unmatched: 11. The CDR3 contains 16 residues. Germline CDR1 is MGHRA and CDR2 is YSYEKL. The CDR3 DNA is TGCGCCAGTCGGAAAGAGGGACAGGGAACCTACAATGAGCAGTTCTTC. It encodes CASRKEGQGTYNEQFF.

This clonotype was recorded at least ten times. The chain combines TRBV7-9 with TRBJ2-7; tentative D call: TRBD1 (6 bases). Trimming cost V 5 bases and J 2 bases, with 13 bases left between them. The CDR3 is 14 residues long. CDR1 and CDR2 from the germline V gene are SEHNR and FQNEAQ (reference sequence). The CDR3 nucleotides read TGTGCCAGCAGCCACGCTGACAGGCCCTACGAGCAGTACTTC. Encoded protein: CASSHADRPYEQYF.

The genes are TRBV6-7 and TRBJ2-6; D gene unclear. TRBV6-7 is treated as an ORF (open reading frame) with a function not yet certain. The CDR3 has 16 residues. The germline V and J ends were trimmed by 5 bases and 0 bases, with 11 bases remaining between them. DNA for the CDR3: TGTGCCAGCAGTCCCTATCCTAGCTCTGGGGCCAACGTCCTGACTTTC. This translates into CASSPYPSSGANVLTF.

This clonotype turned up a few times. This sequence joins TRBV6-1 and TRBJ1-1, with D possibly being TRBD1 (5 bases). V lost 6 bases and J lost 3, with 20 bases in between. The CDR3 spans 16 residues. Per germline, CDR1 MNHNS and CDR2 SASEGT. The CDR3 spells CASSQEPGGTYTEAFF. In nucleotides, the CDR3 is TGTGCCAGCAGCCAAGAACCGGGTGGGACGTACACTGAAGCTTTCTTT.